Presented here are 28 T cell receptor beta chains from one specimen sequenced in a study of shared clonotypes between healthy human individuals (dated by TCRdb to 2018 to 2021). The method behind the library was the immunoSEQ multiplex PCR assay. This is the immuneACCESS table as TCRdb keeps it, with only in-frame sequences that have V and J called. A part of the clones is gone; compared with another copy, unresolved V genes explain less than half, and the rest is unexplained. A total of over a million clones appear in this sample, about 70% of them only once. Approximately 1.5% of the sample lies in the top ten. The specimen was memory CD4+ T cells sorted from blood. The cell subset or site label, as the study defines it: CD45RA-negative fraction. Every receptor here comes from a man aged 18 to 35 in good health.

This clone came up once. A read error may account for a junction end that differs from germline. CDR3 residues: CASSTSPGLSFHF. CDR3 coding DNA: TGTGCCAGTAGCACATCCCCCGGACTAAGTTTCCACTTC. The V gene is TRBV19, the J gene TRBJ2-7; D is possibly TRBD2 (6 bases). Germline V CDR1 and CDR2: LNHDA, SQIVND (reference sequence). CDR3 size: 13 residues.

The DNA of the CDR3 is TGTGCCAGCAGCCTTATGGGGCTAGCGGGGGGGCTGCTCCAAACAGATACGCAGTATTTT. Translation: CASSLMGLAGGLLQTDTQYF. This chain joins TRBV11-3 and TRBJ2-3, with 12 positions matching TRBD2. The V gene end was trimmed by 5 bases and the J gene end by 3 bases; junction bases not matched to a gene: 18. The CDR3 covers 20 residues. Germline V lookup: CDR1 SGHNT, CDR2 YENEEA. Using reference TRBV11-3 and TRBJ2-3 for the parts outside the CDR3, the full variable domain is EAGVVQSPRYKIIEKKQPVAFWCNPISGHNTLYWYLQNLGQGPELLIRYENEEAVDDSQLPKDRFSAERLKGVDSTLKIQPAELGDSAVYLCASSLMGLAGGLLQTDTQYFGPGTRLTVL.

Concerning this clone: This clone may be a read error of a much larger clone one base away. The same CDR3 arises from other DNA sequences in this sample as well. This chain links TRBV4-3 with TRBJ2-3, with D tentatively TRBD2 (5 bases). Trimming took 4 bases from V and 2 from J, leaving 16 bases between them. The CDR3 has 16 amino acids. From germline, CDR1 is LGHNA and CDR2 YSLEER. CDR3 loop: CASSPSAGRNTDTQYF. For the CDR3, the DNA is TGCGCCAGCAGCCCGTCGGCGGGCAGAAACACAGATACGCAGTATTTT.

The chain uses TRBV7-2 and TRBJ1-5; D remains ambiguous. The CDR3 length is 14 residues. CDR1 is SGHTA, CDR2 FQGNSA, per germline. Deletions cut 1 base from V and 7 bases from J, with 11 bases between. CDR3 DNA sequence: TGTGCCAGCAGCTTAGAGGGTCGACGCCAGCCCCAGCATTTT. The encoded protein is CASSLEGRRQPQHF.

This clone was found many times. The CDR3 DNA reads TGTGCCAGCAGCTCAGGAGCAACTAATGAAAAACTGTTTTTT. This encodes CASSSGATNEKLFF. This chain uses TRBV7-9 with TRBJ1-4; D is undetermined. Germline lookup yields CDR1 SEHNR and CDR2 FQNEAQ (reference sequence). There are 14 residues in the CDR3. Trimming stripped 4 bases from V and 0 bases from J, with 6 bases between.

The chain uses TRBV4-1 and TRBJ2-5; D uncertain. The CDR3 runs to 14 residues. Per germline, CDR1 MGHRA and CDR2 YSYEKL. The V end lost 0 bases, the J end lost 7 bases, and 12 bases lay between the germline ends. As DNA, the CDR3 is TGCGCCAGCAGCCAAGAGTCTATCGGCGCGACCCAGTACTTC. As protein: CASSQESIGATQYF.

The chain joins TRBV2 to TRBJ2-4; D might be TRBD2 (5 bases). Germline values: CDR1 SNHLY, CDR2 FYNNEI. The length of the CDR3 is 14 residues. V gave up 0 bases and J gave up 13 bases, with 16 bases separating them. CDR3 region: CASSEAVQSGNQYF. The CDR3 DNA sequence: TGTGCCAGCAGTGAAGCCGTCCAATCCGGGAACCAGTACTTC.

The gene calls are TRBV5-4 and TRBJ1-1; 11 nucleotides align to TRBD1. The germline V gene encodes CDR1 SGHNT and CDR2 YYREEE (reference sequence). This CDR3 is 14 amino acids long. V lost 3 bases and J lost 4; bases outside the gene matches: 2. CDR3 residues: CASSSGQGVTEAFF. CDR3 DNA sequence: TGTGCCAGCAGCTCGGGACAGGGGGTCACTGAAGCTTTCTTT.

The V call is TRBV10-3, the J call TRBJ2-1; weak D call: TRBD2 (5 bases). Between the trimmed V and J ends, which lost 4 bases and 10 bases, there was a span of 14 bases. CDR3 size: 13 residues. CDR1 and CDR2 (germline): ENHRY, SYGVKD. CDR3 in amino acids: CAISVNGGLEQFF. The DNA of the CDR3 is TGTGCCATCAGTGTTAATGGCGGGCTCGAGCAGTTCTTC.

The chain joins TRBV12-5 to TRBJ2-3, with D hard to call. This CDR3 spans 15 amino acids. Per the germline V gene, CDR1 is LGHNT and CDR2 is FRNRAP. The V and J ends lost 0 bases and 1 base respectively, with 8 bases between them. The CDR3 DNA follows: TGTGCTAGTGGTTTGGTACTCGGCGGCACAGATACGCAGTATTTT. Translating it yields CASGLVLGGTDTQYF.

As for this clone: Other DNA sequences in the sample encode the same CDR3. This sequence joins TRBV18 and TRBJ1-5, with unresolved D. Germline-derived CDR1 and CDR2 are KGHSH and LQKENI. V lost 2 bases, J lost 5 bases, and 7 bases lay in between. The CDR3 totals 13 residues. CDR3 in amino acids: CASSPTVDQPQHF. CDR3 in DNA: TGTGCCAGCTCACCAACGGTTGATCAGCCCCAGCATTTT.

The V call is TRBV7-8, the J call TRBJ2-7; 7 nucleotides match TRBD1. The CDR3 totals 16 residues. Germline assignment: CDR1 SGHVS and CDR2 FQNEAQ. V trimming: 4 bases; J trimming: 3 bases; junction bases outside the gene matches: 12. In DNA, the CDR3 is TGTGCCAGCAGCTCCCGGGACAGCCCCCCCGACTACGAGCAGTACTTC. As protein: CASSSRDSPPDYEQYF.

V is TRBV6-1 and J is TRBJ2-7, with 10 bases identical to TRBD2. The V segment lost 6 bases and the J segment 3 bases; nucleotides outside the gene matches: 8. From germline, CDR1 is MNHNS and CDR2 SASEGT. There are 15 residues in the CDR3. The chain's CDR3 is CASRPTSGAFYEQYF. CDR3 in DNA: TGTGCCAGCAGGCCCACTAGCGGGGCCTTCTACGAGCAGTACTTC.

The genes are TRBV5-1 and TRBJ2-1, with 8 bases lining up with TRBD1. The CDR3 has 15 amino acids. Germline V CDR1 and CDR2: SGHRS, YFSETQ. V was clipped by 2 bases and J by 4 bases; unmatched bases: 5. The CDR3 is CASSFWGQEYNEQFF. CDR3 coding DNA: TGCGCCAGCAGCTTTTGGGGACAGGAGTACAATGAGCAGTTCTTC.

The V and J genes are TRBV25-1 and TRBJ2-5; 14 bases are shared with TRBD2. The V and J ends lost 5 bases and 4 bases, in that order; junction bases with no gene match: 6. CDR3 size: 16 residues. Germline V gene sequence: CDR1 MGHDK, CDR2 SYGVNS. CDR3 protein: CASSQGLAGALETQYF. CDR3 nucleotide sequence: TGTGCCAGCAGTCAGGGACTAGCGGGGGCCTTAGAGACCCAGTACTTC.

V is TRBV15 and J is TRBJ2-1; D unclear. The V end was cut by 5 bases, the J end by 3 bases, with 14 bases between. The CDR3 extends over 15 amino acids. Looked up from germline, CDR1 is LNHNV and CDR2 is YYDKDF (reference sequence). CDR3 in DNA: TGTGCCACCAGCTTTGAGCGTCTCGACTACAATGAGCAGTTCTTC. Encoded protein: CATSFERLDYNEQFF.

CDR3 protein: CASYRTGPGTQYF. The CDR3 DNA is TGTGCCAGCTATAGAACGGGGCCCGGTACGCAGTATTTT. The chain links TRBV6-1 to TRBJ2-3; D assignment may be TRBD1 or TRBD2 (5 bases each). Germline V gives CDR1 MNHNS, CDR2 SASEGT. The CDR3 runs 13 residues. The V end was cut by 8 bases, the J end by 8 bases, with 17 bases between.

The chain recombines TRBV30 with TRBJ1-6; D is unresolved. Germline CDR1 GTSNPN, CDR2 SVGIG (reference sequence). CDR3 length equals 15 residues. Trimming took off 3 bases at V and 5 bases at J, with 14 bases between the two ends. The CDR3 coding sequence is TGTGCCTGGAGGGGGTTCAGGTCAGATAATTCACCCCTCCACTTT. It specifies CAWRGFRSDNSPLHF. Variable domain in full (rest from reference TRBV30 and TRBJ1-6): SQTIHQWPATLVQPVGSPLSLECTVEGTSNPNLYWYRQAAGRGLQLLFYSVGIGQISSEVPQNLSASRPQDRQFILSSKKLLLSDSGFYLCAWRGFRSDNSPLHFGNGTRLTVT.

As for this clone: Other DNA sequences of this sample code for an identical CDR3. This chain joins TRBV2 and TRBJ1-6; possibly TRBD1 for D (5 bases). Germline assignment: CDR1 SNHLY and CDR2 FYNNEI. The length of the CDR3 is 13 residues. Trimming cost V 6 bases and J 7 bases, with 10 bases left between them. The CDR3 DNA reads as TGTGCCAGCAGGCAGGGTGGGAATTCACCCCTCCACTTT. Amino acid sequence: CASRQGGNSPLHF.

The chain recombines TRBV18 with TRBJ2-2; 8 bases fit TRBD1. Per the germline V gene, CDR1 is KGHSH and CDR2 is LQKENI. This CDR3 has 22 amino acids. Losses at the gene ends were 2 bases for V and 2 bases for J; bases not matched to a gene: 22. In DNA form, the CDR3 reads TGTGCCAGCTCACCATCTCCCCGGCGGGACAGGACATCATCCACAAACACCGGGGAGCTGTTTTTT. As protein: CASSPSPRRDRTSSTNTGELFF.

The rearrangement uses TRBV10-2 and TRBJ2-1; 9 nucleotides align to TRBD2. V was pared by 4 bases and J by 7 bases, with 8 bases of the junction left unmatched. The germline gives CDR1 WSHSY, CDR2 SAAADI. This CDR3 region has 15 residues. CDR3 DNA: TGCGCCAGCAGTGGGGGTAGCGGGAGTTATAATGAGCAGTTCTTC. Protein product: CASSGGSGSYNEQFF.

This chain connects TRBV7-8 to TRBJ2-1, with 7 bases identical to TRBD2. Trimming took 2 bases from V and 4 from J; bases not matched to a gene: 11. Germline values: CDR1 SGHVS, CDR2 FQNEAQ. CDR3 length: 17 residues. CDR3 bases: TGTGCCAGCAGCTTAAGGGTAAGCGGGGCCGTGTACAATGAGCAGTTCTTC. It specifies CASSLRVSGAVYNEQFF. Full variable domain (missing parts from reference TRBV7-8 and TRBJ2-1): GAGVSQSPRYKVAKRGQDVALRCDPISGHVSLFWYQQALGQGPEFLTYFQNEAQLDKSGLPSDRFFAERPEGSVSTLKIQRTQQEDSAVYLCASSLRVSGAVYNEQFFGPGTRLTVL.

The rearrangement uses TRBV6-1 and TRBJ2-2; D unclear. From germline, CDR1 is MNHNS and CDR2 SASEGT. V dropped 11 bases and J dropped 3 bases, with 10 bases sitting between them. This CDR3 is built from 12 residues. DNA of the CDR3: TGTGCCTGCAAGGACGACACCGGGGAGCTGTTTTTT. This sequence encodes CACKDDTGELFF.

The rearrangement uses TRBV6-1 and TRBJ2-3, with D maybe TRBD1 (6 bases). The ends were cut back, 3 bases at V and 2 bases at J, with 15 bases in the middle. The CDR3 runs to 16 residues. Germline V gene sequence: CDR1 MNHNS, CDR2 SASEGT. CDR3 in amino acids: CASSETTQGPTDTQYF. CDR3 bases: TGTGCCAGCAGTGAGACGACACAGGGCCCCACAGATACGCAGTATTTT.

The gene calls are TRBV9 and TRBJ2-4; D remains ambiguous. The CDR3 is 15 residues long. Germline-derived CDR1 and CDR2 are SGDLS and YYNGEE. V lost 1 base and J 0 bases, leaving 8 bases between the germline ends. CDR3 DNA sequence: TGTGCCAGCAGCGTAACTGGGATAGCCAAAAACATTCAGTACTTC. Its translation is CASSVTGIAKNIQYF.

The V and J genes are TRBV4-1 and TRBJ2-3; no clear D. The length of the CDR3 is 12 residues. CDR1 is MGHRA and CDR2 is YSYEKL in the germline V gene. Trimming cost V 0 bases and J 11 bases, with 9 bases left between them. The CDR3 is CASSQDPWEQYF. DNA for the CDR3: TGCGCCAGCAGCCAAGATCCCTGGGAGCAGTATTTT.

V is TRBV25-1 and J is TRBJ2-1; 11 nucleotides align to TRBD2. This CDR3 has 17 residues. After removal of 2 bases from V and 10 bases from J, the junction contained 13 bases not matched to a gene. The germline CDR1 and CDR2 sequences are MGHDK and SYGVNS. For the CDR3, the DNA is TGTGCCAGCAGTGAAGCCGTTGGGGCTAGCGGGAGGTGGGAGCAGTTCTTC. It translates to CASSEAVGASGRWEQFF. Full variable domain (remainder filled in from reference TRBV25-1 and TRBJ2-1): EADIYQTPRYLVIGTGKKITLECSQTMGHDKMYWYQQDPGMELHLIHYSYGVNSTEKGDLSSESTVSRIRTEHFPLTLESARPSHTSQYLCASSEAVGASGRWEQFFGPGTRLTVL.

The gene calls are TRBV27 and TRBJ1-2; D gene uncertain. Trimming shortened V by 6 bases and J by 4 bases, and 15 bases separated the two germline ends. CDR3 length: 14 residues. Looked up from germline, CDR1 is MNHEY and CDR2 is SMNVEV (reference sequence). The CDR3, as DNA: TGTGCCAGCAGATCCGCTGGGAGGAGCTATGGCTACACCTTC. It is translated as CASRSAGRSYGYTF.